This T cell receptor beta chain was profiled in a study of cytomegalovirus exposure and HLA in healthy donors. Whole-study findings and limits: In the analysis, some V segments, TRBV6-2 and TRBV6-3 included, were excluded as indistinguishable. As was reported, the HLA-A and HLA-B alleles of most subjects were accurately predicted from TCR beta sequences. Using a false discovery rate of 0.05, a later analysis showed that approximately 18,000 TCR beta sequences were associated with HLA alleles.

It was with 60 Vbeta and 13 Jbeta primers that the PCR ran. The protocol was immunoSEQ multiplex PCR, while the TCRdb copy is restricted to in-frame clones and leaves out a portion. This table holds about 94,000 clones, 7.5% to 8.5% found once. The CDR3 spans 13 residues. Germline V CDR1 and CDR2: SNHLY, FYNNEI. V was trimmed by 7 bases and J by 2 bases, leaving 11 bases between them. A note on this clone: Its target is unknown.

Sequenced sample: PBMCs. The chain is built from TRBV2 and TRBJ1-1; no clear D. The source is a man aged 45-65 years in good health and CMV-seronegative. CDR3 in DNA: TGTGCCAGCACCCTCGAGGTTAACACTGAAGCTTTCTTT. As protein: CASTLEVNTEAFF.